This T cell receptor beta chain derives from a study of T-cell memory formation after mild COVID-19 (dated by TCRdb to about 2021). General notes on the study: TCR sequence clusters from the two donors were largely donor specific. T-cell clones expanding and contracting after mild COVID-19 in a couple of donors were tracked by longitudinal TCRalpha and TCRbeta repertoire sequencing. The cohort was made up of two young adult volunteers, one female and one male, who were previously healthy. The study at large found these results: Balanced CD4/CD8 phenotypes were observed for clones contracting from day 15 to 85, whereas a bias towards CD4+ was observed for a second wave of clones expanding from day 15 to 37. Only a couple of mild cases were covered by the study, and larger cohorts that include severe cases with pre-infection samples were considered necessary. Contracting CD4+ clones appeared mostly in the CM and EM memory subsets, whereas CD8+ clones were enriched in EMRA. The second-wave clones that peaked on day 37 were not confirmed to be SARS-CoV-2 specific. Some responding clones were found in pre-infection memory, which suggests that pre-existing cross-reactive memory T cells took part in the SARS-CoV-2 response.

This clonotype turned up a few times. No antigen is known for it. Base qualities are not recorded, but no much larger clone differs from it by a single base. Sequencing instrument: Illumina NovaSeq 6000. Using 5'RACE with constant-segment primers, TCRalpha and TCRbeta cDNA libraries were constructed, with sample barcodes and unique molecular identifiers added in the process. Trizol reagent was used to extract RNA from every sample. Libraries were amplified in two PCR steps, with a second sample barcode and Illumina TruSeq adapters added in the second step. Libraries were sequenced on an Illumina NovaSeq with 2 x 150 bp paired-end reads. The study's own analysis went as follows. With migec v1.2.7, reads were demultiplexed and then collapsed into UMI-guided consensus sequences. Using mixcr v2.1.11, the UMI consensuses were aligned to TRA and TRB V and J templates and assembled into clonotypes. Clonotypes were classified as expanded or contracted when called significant by both edgeR and NoisET, with noise models trained on biological replicates. For edgeR calls, the cutoffs were a false discovery rate-adjusted p below 0.01 and a log2 fold-change threshold of 1. As an exploratory analysis of dynamics, max-normalized trajectories of the 1000 most abundant clonotypes were examined by PCA with hierarchical clustering. Separately sequenced CD4+ and CD8+ repertoires were used to assign the CD4 or CD8 phenotype of responding clones. Using fastp trimming at Q25 and MiXCR clonotype assembly, TCRdb reanalyzed the public sequencing data and kept in-frame beta chains. Identical CDR3 proteins give one entry, which carries the most common genes and DNA. The V and J calls were determined by TCRdb, not by the authors. The sample table lists about 360,000 distinct CDR3 sequences, approximately 15% of them with a count of one. The ten largest make up roughly a fifth of the sample.

Ficoll-Paque density gradient centrifugation was used to isolate PBMCs. The sample was PBMCs or a T cell subset sorted from them (not recorded which). The source is a man younger than 30 who had mild COVID-19 (a few samples of this study predate the infection). The sample titles of this study are shuffled in the database, so cell type and time point are left out; the donor was told from shared clones.

The nucleotides read TGTGCCAGTCGACAGGGGAGGATTGAAAAACTGTTTTTT. This gives the protein CASRQGRIEKLFF. Recombination linked TRBV6-5 to TRBJ1-4; the junction holds 8 bases that match TRBD1. The germline V gene gives CDR1 as MNHEY and CDR2 as SVGAGI. From the cysteine up to the phenylalanine, the CDR3 has a length of 13 residues. Here the CDR3 DNA is all that survives: 39 bases in frame from base 1. V is trimmed back by 9 bases and J by 7 bases, and the junction contains 7 bases that no gene match accounts for.